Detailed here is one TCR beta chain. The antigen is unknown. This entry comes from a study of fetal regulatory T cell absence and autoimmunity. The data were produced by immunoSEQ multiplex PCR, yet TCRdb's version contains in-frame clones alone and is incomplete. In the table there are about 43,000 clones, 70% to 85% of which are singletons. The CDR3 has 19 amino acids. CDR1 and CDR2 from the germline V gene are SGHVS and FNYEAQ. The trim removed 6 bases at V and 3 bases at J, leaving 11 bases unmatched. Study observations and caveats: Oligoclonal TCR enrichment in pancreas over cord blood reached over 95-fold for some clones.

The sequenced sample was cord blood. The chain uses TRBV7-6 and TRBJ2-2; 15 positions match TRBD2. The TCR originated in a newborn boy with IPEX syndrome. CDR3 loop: CASSRGLAGGLWYTGELFF. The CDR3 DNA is TGTGCCAGCAGTCGTGGACTAGCGGGGGGGCTTTGGTACACCGGGGAGCTGTTTTTT.